This TCR beta chain was captured by sequencing in a study of blood T cells in healthy people across ages. General study findings and limits: Aged donors had fewer naive CD4+ cells and lower diversity than long-lived donors.

It was with a sample-barcoded 5' primer and a J-beta primer mix that a second PCR of roughly 7 to 12 cycles was run. TCRdb re-analysed the 5' RACE reads in MiXCR, keeping a single row per CDR3 protein. The table records about 1.4 million distinct CDR3 sequences, approximately 59% of them present only once. This CDR3 has 16 residues. CDR1 is SGHAT, CDR2 FQNNGV, per germline. V lost 0 bases and J lost 3, with 15 bases in between. Notes on this clonotype: Its antigen is still unknown.

The chain couples TRBV11-2 to TRBJ2-7, with a possible D match to TRBD2 (6 bases). Sample: blood. This TCR was recovered from a man in his late teens or twenties in good health. The CDR3 sequence is CASSLDYGGADYEQYF. CDR3 nucleotides: TGTGCCAGCAGCTTAGATTACGGAGGGGCCGACTACGAGCAGTACTTC.